This T cell receptor (beta chain) was sequenced during a study of T cells in Graves' hyperthyroidism and ophthalmopathy. Graves' hyperthyroidism was deemed stable given no ophthalmopathy progression within 18 months. Based on clinical symptoms, serum thyroxine and TRAb, thyroid ultrasound and orbital computed tomography, diagnoses were reached. Whole-study results and caveats: Most clonotypes expanded in the thyroid (above 0.001) were also present in blood. A median about 6.5 months before onset, the model predicted ophthalmopathy.

RNA transcripts were the template for amplifying TCR beta CDR3 regions. The HTBI primer set was used in a first-round RT-PCR of the TCR CDR3. TCRdb itself ran the multiplex PCR reads through MiXCR, one entry per CDR3 protein. The profile covers 600,000 to 750,000 distinct CDR3 sequences, with 17% appearing a single time and roughly 15% taken by the ten largest. Comments on this clonotype: Its antigen is undetermined.

This TCR was recovered from a man in his forties or fifties with Graves' hyperthyroidism. Sequences were obtained from blood.

The CDR3 coding sequence is TGTGCCAGCAGCGCGATGGGGGCTGAGGGAAACATTCAGTACTTC. Translating it yields CASSAMGAEGNIQYF. The rearrangement uses TRBV9 and TRBJ2-4; D perhaps matches TRBD1 (6 bases). The CDR3 extends over 15 amino acids. Germline V gives CDR1 SGDLS, CDR2 YYNGEE. V lost 3 bases and J 6 bases, leaving 16 bases between the germline ends.